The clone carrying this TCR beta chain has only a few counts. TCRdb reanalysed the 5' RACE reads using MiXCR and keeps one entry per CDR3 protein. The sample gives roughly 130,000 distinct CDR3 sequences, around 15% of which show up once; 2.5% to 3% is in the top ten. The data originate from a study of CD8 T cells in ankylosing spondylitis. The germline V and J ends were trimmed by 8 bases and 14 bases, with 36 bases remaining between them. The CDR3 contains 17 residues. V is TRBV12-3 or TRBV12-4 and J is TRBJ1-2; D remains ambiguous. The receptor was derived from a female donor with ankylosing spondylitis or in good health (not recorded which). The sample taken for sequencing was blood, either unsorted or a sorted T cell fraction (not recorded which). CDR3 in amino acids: CASSSPQLYGYTGAVTF. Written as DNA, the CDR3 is TGTGCCAGCTCATCTCCCCAGCTATATGGCTACACCGGAGCGGTAACCTTC.